This TCR beta chain appears in the sequencing data of a study of blood T cell repertoires in COVID-19. On the study more broadly: COVID-19 samples, acute and convalescent, were from the United States, Italy and Spain.

Two negative PCRs, clearance, or symptom resolution characterized the recovered Cohort 3 donors. Trimming left V 6 bases short and J 0 bases short, with 21 bases between. Germline V lookup: CDR1 LGHDT, CDR2 YNNKEL (reference sequence). The CDR3 has 19 residues. Original methodology: Reference gene primers were amplified, and this amplification served to estimate nucleated cell counts. Clones were read by immunoSEQ multiplex PCR, and TCRdb kept only the in-frame ones, dropping some. That table supplies the V and J calls and clone size; D and trimming were determined from the DNA. The table shows under 200,000 clones, with roughly 83% occurring only once.

This receptor was identified in a woman aged 55-75 years who had recovered from COVID-19. The sequencing input was PBMCs or T cells enriched from blood (not recorded which). V and J are TRBV3-1 (or the pseudogene TRBV3-2) and TRBJ1-6; D might be TRBD1 (5 bases). CDR3 protein: CASRGGLGRESSYNSPLHF. The CDR3 DNA is TGTGCCAGCAGGGGGGGACTAGGGAGAGAGAGCTCCTATAATTCACCCCTCCACTTT.